This T cell receptor beta chain is drawn from a study of tumor and adjacent non-tumor tissue in lung cancer. For the study at large: Stage I to III disease affected about nine men and about five women aged about 31 to 85. The study, taken as a whole, reports: Shorter survival was associated with higher TCR diversity in tumors.

The germline CDR1 and CDR2 sequences are MNHEY and SVGAGI. The CDR3 runs 15 residues. The library came from three nested PCR rounds adapted from ARM-PCR protocols. A single record per CDR3 protein comes from TCRdb applying MiXCR to the multiplex PCR reads. The top ten clones hold around 45% of a sample with roughly 69,000 distinct CDR3 sequences, more than 75% of them seen once. No cell sorting was done before RNA was extracted from the tissue. More than 3 cm separated this lung sample from the edge of the tumor. Concerning this clonotype itself: Its antigen is still unknown. Mismatch with germline at one junction end may stem from a read error.

The receptor comes from a man aged 60 to 75 with non-small cell lung cancer. The sequencing sample was made of distant non-tumor lung tissue. This sequence joins TRBV6-5 and TRBJ1-1; D call uncertain. CDR3 in DNA: TGTGCTAGCAGTTACGGCGGTCAAGTGTTCACTGAAGCTTTCTTT. It encodes CASSYGGQVFTEAFF.